This T cell receptor beta chain was identified during a study of regulatory T cells in long-lasting Graves disease (dated by TCRdb to the early 2020s). For context, the study as a whole: Persistent Graves' disease was defined as antithyroid drug treatment for over 5 years with persistently positive TSH receptor autoantibodies. This study used TCR sequencing and RNA sequencing of peripheral blood to compare persistent Graves' disease patients against newly diagnosed Graves' disease patients. The study took place in China and was registered as a clinical trial. TCR sequencing covered about 13 persistent and roughly 20 newly diagnosed Graves' disease patients, 33 samples in total. Persistent Graves' disease patients in the clinical cohort had taken antithyroid drugs for approximately 9.5 years on average. On the study overall, not on this receptor specifically: Compared with newly diagnosed patients, patients with persistent Graves' disease had lower TCR Shannon entropy and fewer highly expanded clones, which suggests clonal expansion. The authors noted that the small sample size was a limitation that may lower accuracy. A larger number of public clonotypes was shared among persistent patients (about 2,700) than among newly diagnosed patients (about 990). The study examined only peripheral blood because the primary lesion, thyroid tissue, could not be accessed. Sequencing and analysis were restricted to the TCR beta chain. TRBV28, TRBJ1-2 and TRBJ2-5 were preferentially used in persistent disease, while TRBV20-1 and TRBJ2-1 were favored in newly diagnosed disease.

Libraries came from multiplex PCR. Sequencer: Illumina HiSeq 4000. TCR beta libraries were built with iRepertoire HTBI primers and Arm-PCR amplification of CDR3 regions. Before sequencing, the PCR products went through gel purification. The authors' analysis ran thus. Gene usage analysis of CDR3 amino acid clonotypes relied on the roughly 67 TRBV and 15 or so TRBJ segments identified across samples. Filtered high-quality paired reads were merged into contigs using COPE and FqMerger. BLAST was used to align contigs to IMGT TRBV, TRBD and TRBJ reference genes, and CDR3 was defined according to IMGT. Clonotypes above 0.1% frequency were classified as highly expanded clones. Shannon entropy was used to measure repertoire diversity, and the Gini coefficient was used to measure V-J evenness. A clonotype was considered public if more than one individual shared it. The raw public data were reprocessed by TCRdb itself: fastp quality trimming at Q25, MiXCR clonotype calling, in-frame beta chains only. Every distinct CDR3 protein forms one entry, paired with its most common genes and DNA. V and J calls and clone size were set by TCRdb, not the authors. The sample table shows hundreds of thousands of distinct CDR3 sequences, and approximately 31% are seen once. About two fifths of the sample lies in the top ten.

This clonotype showed up many times. The specificity of this receptor is unknown. Base quality data are lacking; no much larger clone is found one base away. Taken from the germline V gene, the CDR1 and CDR2 loops are MDHEN and SYDVKM. V has 2 bases trimmed and J has 5 bases trimmed; junction bases matching no gene number 14. Including the terminal cysteine and phenylalanine, the CDR3 comprises 17 residues. Only the CDR3 region is kept as DNA, spanning 51 bases read in frame from base 1. The time point label on this specimen signifies: persistent/refractory GD, antithyroid drugs over 5 years with positive TRAb. For both TCR sequencing and RNA sequencing, RNA was extracted from PBMCs using TRIzol. Graves' disease was diagnosed according to American Thyroid Association guidelines. Patients were recruited from an endocrinology department in Xi'an, China. From each patient, 7.5 to 9.5 milliliters of peripheral blood was collected into an EDTA anticoagulant tube. PBMCs were isolated by Ficoll Paque Plus density gradient separation without further T cell sorting. An Agilent 2100 Bioanalyzer and agarose gel were used to assess RNA quality, and a NanoDrop 2000 was used to measure RNA concentration.

Sequenced material: peripheral blood mononuclear cells (PBMCs), taken when the disease was refractory, from a patient treated with antithyroid drugs. The sequence derives from a female donor with Graves disease. The sequence joins TRBV28 to TRBJ1-1; 7 bases in the junction line up with TRBD1. This receptor carries the CDR3 CASSLRGAGGSRTEAFF. In nucleotides, the sequence is TGTGCCAGCAGTTTAAGGGGGGCAGGGGGTTCCCGTACTGAAGCTTTCTTT.